The rows below give T cell receptor beta chains drawn from one sample of a study of cytomegalovirus exposure and HLA in healthy donors. TCRdb's table, derived via immunoSEQ multiplex PCR, lists solely in-frame clones and lacks some. Of under 150,000 clones listed, just under 80% are singletons. Material for sequencing was PBMCs. These receptors were collected from a young woman in good health and CMV-seronegative. CDR3s include the opening cysteine and the closing phenylalanine or tryptophan. The order of the fields is D gene, V gene, J gene, clone size, CDR3 protein, CDR3 DNA. A D gene is named only where the DNA matches it firmly. A clone size is listed for some rows: how often the clone was seen (once, few, many), or a class if it is expanded.

>NA|TRBV5-1|TRBJ2-1|NA
CASSSEVLAVTYNEQFF
TGCGCCAGCAGCTCCGAGGTCCTCGCGGTCACCTACAATGAGCAGTTCTTC
>NA|TRBV27|TRBJ2-1|NA
CASSILGNEQFF
TGTGCCAGCAGTATACTAGGCAATGAGCAGTTCTTC
>TRBD1|TRBV6-1|TRBJ1-2|NA
CASSQGQGFYGYTF
TGTGCCAGCAGCCAGGGACAGGGTTTCTATGGCTACACCTTC
>NA|TRBV30|TRBJ1-1|NA
CAWRYLLWGGDTEAFF
TGTGCCTGGAGGTATTTGTTATGGGGGGGGGACACTGAAGCTTTCTTT
>TRBD2|TRBV9|TRBJ2-3|NA
CASSAGGGQLPTDTQYF
TGTGCCAGCAGCGCCGGGGGGGGTCAACTACCCACAGATACGCAGTATTTT
>TRBD1|TRBV5-1|TRBJ2-7|NA
CASSLLARVGGRYEQYF
TGCGCCAGCAGCTTACTCGCTCGTGTAGGGGGCAGATACGAGCAGTACTTC
>TRBD1|TRBV29-1|TRBJ1-1|few
CSVATRTGRVTEAFF
TGCAGCGTTGCCACCCGGACAGGGCGGGTCACTGAAGCTTTCTTT
>TRBD1|TRBV6-1|TRBJ1-5|NA
CASSDRDRGNQPQHF
TGTGCCAGCAGTGACCGGGACAGGGGCAATCAGCCCCAGCATTTT
>TRBD2|TRBV18|TRBJ2-1|few
CASSPSAGELNEQFF
TGTGCCAGCTCACCATCAGCGGGAGAGTTGAATGAGCAGTTCTTC
>TRBD1|TRBV27|TRBJ1-3|NA
CASRPQGAPGNTIYF
TGTGCCAGCAGACCCCAGGGGGCGCCCGGAAACACCATATATTTT
>TRBD2|TRBV19|TRBJ2-7|NA
CASSPGLAGDYEQYF
TGTGCCAGTAGTCCCGGACTAGCGGGGGATTACGAGCAGTACTTC
>TRBD1|TRBV9|TRBJ2-7|NA
CASSSWTGGDEQYF
TGTGCCAGCAGCAGTTGGACAGGAGGCGACGAGCAGTACTTC
>NA|TRBV9|TRBJ2-3|NA
CASSVGGFDSDTQYF
TGTGCCAGCAGCGTAGGCGGCTTCGACTCAGATACGCAGTATTTT
>TRBD2|TRBV5-6|TRBJ2-2|NA
CASSLSLADGELFF
TGTGCCAGCAGCTTGAGCCTAGCGGACGGGGAGCTGTTTTTT
>TRBD2|TRBV7-2|TRBJ2-7|NA
CASSPRTSDYEQYF
TGTGCCAGCAGCCCACGGACTAGCGACTACGAGCAGTACTTC
>NA|TRBV5-4|TRBJ1-2|NA
CASRPGQLGYGYTF
TGTGCCAGCAGACCCGGACAGCTTGGCTATGGCTACACCTTC
>NA|TRBV9|TRBJ2-5|NA
CASSVAGGLAETQYF
TGTGCCAGCAGCGTAGCCGGAGGGCTGGCAGAGACCCAGTACTTC
>NA|TRBV11-2|TRBJ2-6|NA
CASSLLGLSGANVLTF
TGTGCCAGCAGCTTACTTGGACTGTCTGGGGCCAACGTCCTGACTTTC
>TRBD2|TRBV27|TRBJ2-5|NA
CASSLSLAGGGETQYF
TGTGCCAGCAGTTTATCGCTAGCGGGAGGGGGAGAGACCCAGTACTTC
>TRBD2|TRBV25-1|TRBJ2-3|once
CASSLAGETDTQYF
TGTGCCAGCAGTCTAGCGGGAGAGACAGATACGCAGTATTTT
>TRBD1|TRBV6-1|TRBJ1-2|NA
CASRYGQGNYGYTF
TGTGCCAGCAGGTACGGACAGGGAAACTATGGCTACACCTTC
>TRBD2|TRBV5-6|TRBJ2-1|NA
CASSLNLGREAFF
TGTGCCAGCAGCCTAAACCTTGGTCGGGAGGCTTTCTTC
>TRBD2|TRBV5-1|TRBJ2-7|NA
CASSLRAGEGNEQYF
TGCGCCAGCAGCTTGAGAGCGGGAGAAGGCAACGAGCAGTACTTC
>NA|TRBV25-1|TRBJ1-3|NA
CASSEFRGRSGNTIYF
TGTGCCAGCAGTGAATTCAGGGGACGCTCTGGAAACACCATATATTTT
>NA|TRBV14|TRBJ2-7|once
CASSQRYEQYF
TGTGCCAGCAGCCAACGGTACGAGCAGTACTTC
>NA|TRBV6-5|TRBJ1-1|NA
CASGGWQANTEAFF
TGTGCCAGCGGAGGATGGCAGGCAAACACTGAAGCTTTCTTT
>NA|TRBV4-1|TRBJ2-3|once
CASSQGLQRRRTDTQYF
TGCGCCAGCAGCCAAGGGCTTCAGCGGAGACGCACAGATACGCAGTATTTT
>TRBD1|TRBV25-1|TRBJ1-2|NA
CASSDTSGGGYGYTF
TGTGCCAGCAGTGATACATCAGGGGGAGGCTATGGCTACACCTTC
>TRBD2|TRBV6-1|TRBJ2-7|NA
CASTRLAGEEYEQYF
TGTGCCAGCACTCGACTAGCGGGAGAGGAGTACGAGCAGTACTTC
>TRBD2|TRBV7-2|TRBJ2-3|NA
CASSLGRTGGGDTQYF
TGTGCCAGCAGCTTAGGGCGGACGGGAGGTGGGGATACGCAGTATTTT
>NA|TRBV30|TRBJ2-7|NA
CAWSPLRTMVNEQYF
TGTGCCTGGAGTCCCCTAAGGACAATGGTAAACGAGCAGTACTTC
>NA|TRBV30|TRBJ1-5|once
CAWSPGLSNQPQHF
TGTGCCTGGAGCCCGGGACTTAGCAATCAGCCCCAGCATTTT
>TRBD2|TRBV7-2|TRBJ2-2|NA
CASSLWGLASGELFF
TGTGCCAGCAGCTTATGGGGACTAGCTTCTGGGGAGCTGTTTTTT
>NA|TRBV11-1|TRBJ2-6|NA
CASSLGNGDSGANVLTF
TGTGCCAGCAGCTTAGGGAACGGGGACTCTGGGGCCAACGTCCTGACTTTC
>NA|TRBV5-4|TRBJ2-7|NA
CASSYPGADYEQYF
TGTGCCAGCAGCTACCCGGGAGCCGACTACGAGCAGTACTTC
>NA|TRBV7-9|TRBJ2-7|NA
CASSSFATPVYEQYF
TGTGCCAGCAGCTCGTTCGCAACGCCAGTCTACGAGCAGTACTTC
>NA|TRBV7-9|TRBJ2-1|NA
CASSLALISGYNEQFF
TGTGCCAGCAGCTTAGCGCTTATTAGCGGATACAATGAGCAGTTCTTC
>TRBD1|TRBV5-1|TRBJ1-2|NA
CASSSQGGYGYTF
TGCGCCAGCAGCTCCCAGGGGGGCTATGGCTACACCTTC
>NA|TRBV6-5|TRBJ1-1|NA
CASSRQGGYTEAFF
TGTGCCAGCAGTCGCCAAGGGGGATACACTGAAGCTTTCTTT
>TRBD2|TRBV6-1|TRBJ2-3|NA
CASSERLAGGRSTDTQYF
TGTGCCAGCAGTGAAAGACTAGCGGGAGGAAGGAGTACAGATACGCAGTATTTT
>NA|TRBV19|TRBJ1-2|NA
CASSIDPRDNYGYTF
TGTGCCAGTAGTATAGACCCGCGGGATAACTATGGCTACACCTTC
>NA|TRBV30|TRBJ2-3|NA
CACLGGVDTQYF
TGTGCCTGCCTAGGGGGAGTTGATACGCAGTATTTT
>NA|TRBV29-1|TRBJ2-1|NA
CSVEGAIEQFF
TGCAGCGTTGAGGGGGCTATTGAGCAGTTCTTC
>NA|TRBV5-1|TRBJ2-3|NA
CASSPVLSTDTQYF
TGCGCCAGCAGTCCGGTTCTCAGCACAGATACGCAGTATTTT
>NA|TRBV7-8|TRBJ2-1|NA
CASSLAVGGYNEQFF
TGTGCCAGCAGCTTAGCGGTCGGGGGCTACAATGAGCAGTTCTTC
>NA|TRBV2|TRBJ2-7|NA
CASSPLMQQYF
TGTGCCAGCAGTCCTCTAATGCAGCAGTACTTC
>NA|TRBV6-1|TRBJ2-7|NA
CASSPQAGTSYEQYF
TGTGCCAGCAGTCCCCAGGCGGGAACATCCTACGAGCAGTACTTC
>NA|TRBV19|TRBJ2-2|NA
CASRFLGTNTGELFF
TGTGCCAGTAGATTTCTAGGGACAAACACCGGGGAGCTGTTTTTT
>NA|TRBV6-1|TRBJ2-1|few
CASIPRDFSYNEQFF
TGTGCCAGCATCCCTCGGGACTTTTCCTACAATGAGCAGTTCTTC
>TRBD1|TRBV30|TRBJ1-2|NA
CAWSVTGQPRYGYTF
TGTGCCTGGAGTGTAACGGGACAGCCCCGATATGGCTACACCTTC
>NA|TRBV5-8|TRBJ2-2|NA
CASSQSPTGELFF
TGTGCCAGCAGCCAATCCCCCACCGGGGAGCTGTTTTTT
>NA|TRBV5-5|TRBJ1-1|few
CASTGAMNTEAFF
TGTGCCAGCACCGGAGCCATGAACACTGAAGCTTTCTTT
>TRBD2|TRBV4-1|TRBJ2-1|few
CASSTGLAGEGFF
TGCGCCAGCAGCACGGGACTAGCGGGAGAGGGGTTCTTC
>NA|TRBV9|TRBJ2-7|few
CASSVEGGSSYEQYF
TGTGCCAGCAGCGTAGAGGGGGGGAGCTCCTACGAGCAGTACTTC
>TRBD1|TRBV5-1|TRBJ1-1|NA
CASSLDTRFDAWDRHTEAFF
TGCGCCAGCAGCTTGGACACACGTTTCGATGCCTGGGACAGGCACACTGAAGCTTTCTTT
>NA|TRBV30|TRBJ1-4|once
CAWSNGHREKLFF
TGTGCCTGGAGTAACGGACATCGTGAAAAACTGTTTTTT
>NA|TRBV7-9|TRBJ1-2|NA
CASSFPKGGNYGYTF
TGTGCCAGCAGCTTTCCTAAGGGGGGGAACTATGGCTACACCTTC
>TRBD2|TRBV15|TRBJ2-3|NA
CATSTGLADVPDTQYF
TGTGCCACCAGCACAGGACTAGCGGATGTCCCAGATACGCAGTATTTT
>TRBD2|TRBV18|TRBJ2-7|NA
CASSPFPYVREASYEQYF
TGTGCCAGCTCACCCTTCCCTTATGTGCGGGAGGCCTCCTACGAGCAGTACTTC
>NA|TRBV6-1|TRBJ1-1|NA
CASRLTGGAEAFF
TGTGCCAGCAGACTGACTGGAGGCGCTGAAGCTTTCTTT